This record concerns one T cell receptor (beta chain) sequence. Authors' data handling: The assay estimated nucleated cells by amplifying reference gene primers. Here immunoSEQ multiplex PCR was the method, and the copy in TCRdb shows in-frame clones only, minus some. V, J and clone size reflect that table, while D and trimming were determined from the DNA. Of tens of thousands of clones listed, more than 70% were seen once; the top ten hold approximately 5.5%. The data originate from a study of blood T cell repertoires in COVID-19. At the level of the study: Acute and convalescent COVID-19 samples came from the United States, Italy and Spain. From T cells, B-cell-depleted T cells, or PBMCs came the material, which was cDNA or gDNA.

Germline-derived CDR1 and CDR2 are LGHDT and YNNKEL (reference sequence). Germline trimming cut 4 bases from V and 7 bases from J; bases unmatched to any gene: 9. The CDR3 has 15 residues. This receptor was obtained from a man at least 80 years old with acute or convalescent COVID-19. What was sequenced was peripheral blood. The chain employs TRBV3-1 (or the pseudogene TRBV3-2) and TRBJ2-3, with 9 positions matching TRBD2. The CDR3 region is CASSPASGVSNTQYF. CDR3 nucleotides: TGTGCCAGCAGCCCGGCTAGCGGGGTATCTAATACGCAGTATTTT.